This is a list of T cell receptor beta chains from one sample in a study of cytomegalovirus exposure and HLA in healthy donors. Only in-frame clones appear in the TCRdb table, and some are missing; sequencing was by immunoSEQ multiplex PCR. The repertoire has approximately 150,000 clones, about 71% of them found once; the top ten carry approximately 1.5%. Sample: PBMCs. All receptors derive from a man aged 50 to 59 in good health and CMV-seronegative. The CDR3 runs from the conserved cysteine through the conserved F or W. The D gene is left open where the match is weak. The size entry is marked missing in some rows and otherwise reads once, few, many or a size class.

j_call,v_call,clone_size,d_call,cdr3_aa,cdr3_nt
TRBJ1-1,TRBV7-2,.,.,CASSLNSLNTEAFF,TGTGCCAGCAGCTTAAACAGTCTGAACACTGAAGCTTTCTTT
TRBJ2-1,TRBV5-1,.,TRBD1,CASRPDRDEQFF,TGCGCCAGCAGACCGGACAGGGATGAGCAGTTCTTC
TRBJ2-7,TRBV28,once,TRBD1,CASSAGTGSSYEQYF,TGTGCCAGCAGTGCCGGGACAGGGAGCTCCTACGAGCAGTACTTC
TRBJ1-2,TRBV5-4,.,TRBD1,CASSSPGQGIYGYTF,TGTGCCAGCAGCTCCCCGGGACAGGGCATCTATGGCTACACCTTC
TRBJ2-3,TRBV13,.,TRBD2,CASSLGRGAGTDTQYF,TGTGCCAGCAGCTTAGGCCGGGGAGCGGGAACAGATACGCAGTATTTT
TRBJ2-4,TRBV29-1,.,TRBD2,CSVGRGGWDIQYF,TGCAGCGTTGGCCGGGGGGGCTGGGACATTCAGTACTTC
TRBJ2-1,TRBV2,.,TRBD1,CASSRQGYNEQFF,TGTGCCAGCAGTAGACAGGGATACAATGAGCAGTTCTTC
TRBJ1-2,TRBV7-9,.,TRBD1,CASSYWTGGDYGYTF,TGTGCCAGCAGCTACTGGACAGGGGGCGACTATGGCTACACCTTC
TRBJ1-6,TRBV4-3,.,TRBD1,CASSQEEGAHSPLHF,TGCGCCAGCAGCCAAGAGGAGGGGGCCCATTCACCCCTCCACTTT
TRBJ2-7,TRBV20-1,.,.,CSASNEQYF,TGCAGTGCTAGCAACGAGCAGTACTTC
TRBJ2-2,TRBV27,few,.,CARYGERLFF,TGTGCCAGGTACGGAGAACGGCTGTTTTTT
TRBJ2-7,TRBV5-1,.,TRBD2,CASSLSSGPADEQYF,TGCGCCAGCAGCTTGTCTAGCGGGCCGGCGGACGAGCAGTACTTC
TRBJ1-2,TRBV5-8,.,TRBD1,CASSFGQGNYGYTF,TGTGCCAGCAGCTTTGGACAGGGGAACTATGGCTACACCTTC
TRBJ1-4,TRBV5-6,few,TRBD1,CASSLGDRREKLFF,TGTGCCAGCAGCTTGGGGGACAGACGAGAAAAACTGTTTTTT
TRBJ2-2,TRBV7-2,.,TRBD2,CASSRRTSGVAGELFF,TGTGCTAGCAGCAGAAGGACTAGCGGGGTGGCCGGGGAGCTGTTTTTT
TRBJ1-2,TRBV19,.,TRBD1,CASSPDRVYGYTF,TGTGCCAGTAGCCCCGACAGGGTCTATGGCTACACCTTC
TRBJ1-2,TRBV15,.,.,CATRMDILSNYGYTF,TGTGCCACCAGGATGGACATACTGAGTAACTATGGCTACACCTTC